These T cell receptor beta chains were read from a single sample in a study of cytomegalovirus exposure and HLA in healthy donors. TCRdb's copy holds only in-frame clones and misses some; the assay was immunoSEQ multiplex PCR. The sample yields about 140,000 clones, 65% to 70% seen once. Sequencing was performed on PBMCs. Receptor source: a man aged 25-45 years in good health and CMV-seropositive. Both conserved end residues are part of each CDR3. The D gene is left open where the match is weak. Some rows have no size entry. The others give once, few or many, or a class for an expanded clone.

abundance	v_gene	d_gene	j_gene	CDR3nt	CDR3aa
few	TRBV30	-	TRBJ2-2	TGTGCCTGGAGTGTACTAGGGTTTGGCACCGGGGAGCTGTTTTTT	CAWSVLGFGTGELFF
-	TRBV5-5	-	TRBJ2-2	TGTGCCAGCAGCTCCCTTCAGGTCGGCTCTTCTCTATCCGGGGAGCTGTTTTTT	CASSSLQVGSSLSGELFF
-	TRBV28	-	TRBJ1-5	TGTGCCAGCAAGATTGTTGACAGTCCCAATCAGCCCCAGCATTTT	CASKIVDSPNQPQHF
few	TRBV2	-	TRBJ2-2	TGTGCCAGCCGATCGCGGGATCCCGGGGAGCTGTTTTTT	CASRSRDPGELFF
-	TRBV5-1	-	TRBJ2-5	TGCGCCAGCAGCTTGGCCAGGGCGGATTACCAAGAGACCCAGTACTTC	CASSLARADYQETQYF
-	TRBV27	-	TRBJ1-6	TGTGCCAGCAGTTGGGGTCTTAGCGATAGGTCACCCCTCCACTTT	CASSWGLSDRSPLHF
-	TRBV5-1	TRBD2	TRBJ2-2	TGCGCCAGCAGCCCCCTCTCCAGCGGGAGTTTCGCCGGGGAGCTGTTTTTT	CASSPLSSGSFAGELFF
-	TRBV27	-	TRBJ2-5	TGTGCCAGCAGTCCGACCGGGAACCAAGAGACCCAGTACTTC	CASSPTGNQETQYF
-	TRBV2	-	TRBJ2-5	TGTGCCAGCGCCCTCGGAGAGACCCAGTACTTC	CASALGETQYF
-	TRBV7-9	-	TRBJ1-1	TGTGCCAGCAGCTTAGGAGAGTTGGTTGAAGCTTTCTTT	CASSLGELVEAFF
-	TRBV27	-	TRBJ2-7	TGTGCCAGCAGTTTATCGCACAGACGCGAGCAGTACTTC	CASSLSHRREQYF
few	TRBV18	TRBD1	TRBJ2-7	TGTGCCAGCTCCACCCGGACAGGGGAGTTTTACGAGCAGTACTTC	CASSTRTGEFYEQYF
few	TRBV2	-	TRBJ2-7	TGTGCCAGCAGTGAGGGTCGGGGTCCCACCTACGAGCAGTACTTC	CASSEGRGPTYEQYF
-	TRBV27	TRBD2	TRBJ2-3	TGTGCCAGCAGACCTCGCCCTCGGCTAGCGGGAGTAGATACGCAGTATTTT	CASRPRPRLAGVDTQYF
few	TRBV9	-	TRBJ2-7	TGTGCCAGCAGCGTAGAACAGGGTACCTCCTACGAGCAGTACTTC	CASSVEQGTSYEQYF
few	TRBV18	-	TRBJ1-1	TGTGCCAGCTCACCACTGAGGAACACTGAAGCTTTCTTT	CASSPLRNTEAFF
-	TRBV28	-	TRBJ2-2	TGTGCCAGCAAGCGCGGGGTCACCGGGGAGCTGTTTTTT	CASKRGVTGELFF
-	TRBV6-5	-	TRBJ2-1	TGTGCCAGCAGTTGGGGGACTGGAGAATACAATGAGCAGTTCTTC	CASSWGTGEYNEQFF
-	TRBV10-3	TRBD2	TRBJ2-3	TGTGCCATCAGTGAGCCCGTTAGCGGGAGCACAGATACGCAGTATTTT	CAISEPVSGSTDTQYF
few	TRBV30	TRBD2	TRBJ2-1	TGTGCCTGGAGCCAAGGACTAGCGGTAGGTCATGAGCAGTTCTTC	CAWSQGLAVGHEQFF
-	TRBV7-6	-	TRBJ1-4	TGTGCCAGCAGCTTCCCCCTGCCCGGGACACCCCCCTATTTTAATGAAAAACTGTTTTTT	CASSFPLPGTPPYFNEKLFF